This T cell receptor beta chain was sequenced for a study of T cells in Graves' hyperthyroidism and ophthalmopathy. General study findings and limits: Ophthalmopathy was told apart from stable hyperthyroidism by a 13 V-J model. Blood also showed most of the thyroid clonotypes that were expanded above 0.001.

At least ten counts were recorded for this clonotype. The target antigen is unknown. Ophthalmopathy patients all had a Clinical Activity Score of at least 3, a NOSPECS grade of at least 4 and disease under 3 months old. A patient was excluded if there was uncontrolled infection, other autoimmune disease, pregnancy or lactation. TCR beta CDR3 sequences were amplified from RNA transcripts. The TCR CDR3 was amplified in a first-round RT-PCR using the HTBI primer set. TCRdb reprocessed the multiplex PCR reads via MiXCR and lists one record per CDR3 protein. The table has 350,000 to 400,000 distinct CDR3 sequences, about 18% seen once; the top ten hold around 40%. Germline V gene data show CDR1 as SEHNR and CDR2 as FQNEAQ (reference sequence). V shed 1 base and J shed 5 bases, with 9 bases lying between them. This CDR3 contains 14 residues.

The sequencing sample was made of blood. This rearrangement joins TRBV7-9 to TRBJ2-1; the D is unclear. The receptor was isolated from a man in his late teens or twenties with Graves' ophthalmopathy. CDR3 residues: CASSLETLDNEQFF. The CDR3 coding sequence is TGTGCCAGCAGCTTAGAAACCCTGGACAATGAGCAGTTCTTC.